These 21 T cell receptor beta chains were sequenced from one sample in a study of neurological immune-mediated disorders. In TCRdb, the 5' RACE reads were re-called with MiXCR into one record per CDR3 protein. The sample lists 20,000 to 25,000 distinct CDR3 sequences, 10% to 15% seen once, with under 15% in the top ten. The source material was PBMCs. The source is a woman in her sixties or seventies with HTLV-1-associated myelopathy (HAM/TSP).

For this clonotype: Relative to the germline gene, one junction end is altered; a read error may explain this. The chain is built from TRBV20-1 and TRBJ2-7; a possible D gene is TRBD2 (5 bases). Germline V lookup: CDR1 DFQATT, CDR2 SNEGSKA (reference sequence). The CDR3 has 15 amino acids. The CDR3 DNA is TGCAGTGCTAGCCTAGCTCTAACCCCCTTCTACGAGAAGTACTTC. This translates into CSASLALTPFYEKYF.

This clonotype was seen at least ten times. The rearrangement joins TRBV5-1 to TRBJ1-5, with a weak D call TRBD1 (5 bases). This CDR3 comprises 15 residues. Germline V gives CDR1 SGHRS, CDR2 YFSETQ. V dropped 0 bases and J dropped 3 bases, with 10 bases sitting between them. The CDR3 nucleotides are TGCGCCAGCAGCTTGGGGGACTTTCCCAATCAGCCCCAGCATTTT. Protein: CASSLGDFPNQPQHF.

This clonotype was seen at least ten times. J is TRBJ1-2 and V is TRBV25-1; D not certain. Germline V CDR1 and CDR2: MGHDK, SYGVNS. Trimming removed 4 bases at V and 5 bases at J, with 11 bases between. This CDR3 region has 13 residues. In DNA, the CDR3 is TGTGCCAGCAGTGCCTTGGACCTATATGGCTACACCTTC. As protein: CASSALDLYGYTF.

This clonotype was recorded many times. The chain carries TRBV3-1 and TRBJ2-2, with D possibly being TRBD1 or TRBD2 (5 bases each). Per germline, CDR1 LGHDT and CDR2 YNNKEL (reference sequence). This CDR3 region has 13 residues. V was shortened by 1 base and J by 5 bases, with 5 bases between the two germline ends. The CDR3 loop reads CASSQGGTGELFF. CDR3 sequence (DNA): TGTGCCAGCAGCCAAGGGGGGACCGGGGAGCTGTTTTTT. The variable domain in full, with the rest retrieved from reference TRBV3-1 and TRBJ2-2, is DTAVSQTPKYLVTQMGNDKSIKCEQNLGHDTMYWYKQDSKKFLKIMFSYNNKELIINETVPNRFSPKSPDKAHLNLHINSLELGDSAVYFCASSQGGTGELFFGEGSRLTVL.

This chain links TRBV30 with TRBJ2-1; D ambiguous. V shed 1 base and J shed 6 bases, with 7 bases lying between them. The CDR3 sequence is 12 residues long. Germline V gives CDR1 GTSNPN, CDR2 SVGIG (reference sequence). In DNA, the CDR3 is TGTGCCTGGAGTGAGGCTGCCAATGAGCAGTTCTTC. This encodes CAWSEAANEQFF.

This clonotype has ten or more counts. The chain recombines TRBV5-1 with TRBJ1-4; D is possibly TRBD1 (6 bases). The germline gives CDR1 SGHRS, CDR2 YFSETQ. The V end lost 4 bases, the J end lost 5 bases, and 9 bases lay between the germline ends. CDR3 length: 13 residues. CDR3 sequence reads: CASSRQENEKLFF. The CDR3 bases are TGCGCCAGCAGCCGACAGGAAAATGAAAAACTGTTTTTT.

J is TRBJ2-3 and V is TRBV18; D is tentatively TRBD1 or TRBD2 (5 bases each). The CDR3 is 15 residues long. Germline V lookup: CDR1 KGHSH, CDR2 LQKENI. V gave up 2 bases and J gave up 6 bases, with 15 bases separating them. The CDR3 DNA reads TGTGCCAGCTCACCATACGGGAACGGGGCGGATACGCAGTATTTT. Amino acids: CASSPYGNGADTQYF.

The rearrangement uses TRBV19 and TRBJ2-1; D not certain. Germline CDR1 reads LNHDA; CDR2 reads SQIVND (reference sequence). V lost 4 bases to trimming and J lost 0 bases, with 16 bases between them. The CDR3 extends over 17 amino acids. The DNA of the CDR3 is TGTGCCAGTAGTAATGTACAACAGACCTTCTCCTACAATGAGCAGTTCTTC. Translated: CASSNVQQTFSYNEQFF.

This sequence joins TRBV30 and TRBJ1-1, with D unclear. The CDR3 spans 14 residues. Germline loops: CDR1 GTSNPN, CDR2 SVGIG (reference sequence). Trimming took 0 bases from V and 3 from J, leaving 11 bases between them. CDR3 nucleotides: TGTGCCTGGAGTGTACGAAGAGGGTACACTGAAGCTTTCTTT. Translation: CAWSVRRGYTEAFF.

This clonotype was seen ten or more times. This chain links TRBV27 with TRBJ1-6; a possible D gene is TRBD1 (6 bases). Between the trimmed V and J ends, which lost 5 bases and 4 bases, there was a span of 12 bases. CDR1 is MNHEY, CDR2 SMNVEV, per germline (reference sequence). This CDR3 spans 15 amino acids. CDR3 nucleotides: TGTGCCAGCAGTGCCGGACAGAATTATAATTCACCCCTCCACTTT. Its translation: CASSAGQNYNSPLHF.

J is TRBJ1-3 and V is TRBV4-3; D gene unclear. The CDR3 is 13 residues long. Trimming shortened V by 0 bases and J by 2 bases, and 2 bases separated the two germline ends. Germline CDR1 LGHNA, CDR2 YSLEER. Here the CDR3 reads CASSQDPGNTIYF. For the CDR3, the DNA is TGCGCCAGCAGCCAAGACCCTGGAAACACCATATATTTT.

In regard to this clonotype: The limits of the CDR3 on the DNA are not certain, so only TCRdb's listed CDR3 is given. This chain joins TRBV20-1 and TRBJ2-3; whether TRBD2, the table's D call, matches the DNA was not checked. CDR1 is DFQATT and CDR2 is SNEGSKA in the germline V gene (reference sequence). Ends included, the CDR3 has 20 residues. CDR3 in amino acids: CSASSGGRNEQFFGPDTQYF.

This clonotype was seen at least ten times. The chain combines TRBV5-1 with TRBJ1-2; tentatively, D is TRBD1 (6 bases). The germline CDR1 and CDR2 sequences are SGHRS and YFSETQ. The CDR3 has 16 amino acids. V was shortened by 0 bases and J by 1 base, with 13 bases between the two germline ends. The CDR3 DNA is TGCGCCAGCAGCTTGGGCCCCGGACAGCTTAACTATGGCTACACCTTC. Translation gives CASSLGPGQLNYGYTF.

V is TRBV12-3 or TRBV12-4 and J is TRBJ2-7, with 11 bases that match TRBD2. Trimming took 5 bases from V and 0 from J; bases not matched to a gene: 6. This CDR3 is built from 16 residues. The CDR3 DNA sequence: TGTGCCAGCAGTCCCCGACTAGCGGGATACTCCTACGAGCAGTACTTC. Protein product: CASSPRLAGYSYEQYF.

This clonotype was counted at least ten times. The chain recombines TRBV3-1 with TRBJ1-4, with a possible D match to TRBD1 (6 bases). This CDR3 is 15 amino acids long. CDR1 LGHDT and CDR2 YNNKEL come from the germline V gene (reference sequence). V was clipped by 4 bases and J by 0 bases, with 9 bases between them. The CDR3 protein is CASSPGQTTNEKLFF. Here the CDR3 DNA reads TGTGCCAGCAGCCCAGGACAGACAACTAATGAAAAACTGTTTTTT. The whole variable domain, filled in from reference TRBV3-1 and TRBJ1-4, reads DTAVSQTPKYLVTQMGNDKSIKCEQNLGHDTMYWYKQDSKKFLKIMFSYNNKELIINETVPNRFSPKSPDKAHLNLHINSLELGDSAVYFCASSPGQTTNEKLFFGSGTQLSVL.

This clonotype was detected many times. The chain recombines TRBV3-1 with TRBJ1-5; the D gene is possibly TRBD1 (5 bases). Deletions cut 4 bases from V and 2 bases from J, with 9 bases between. Per germline, CDR1 LGHDT and CDR2 YNNKEL (reference sequence). This CDR3 contains 14 residues. CDR3 sequence (DNA): TGTGCCAGCAGCCCCACGGGGGGCAATCAGCCCCAGCATTTT. Protein product: CASSPTGGNQPQHF.

This clonotype is medium-sized (0.01 to 0.1%). The V gene is TRBV20-1, the J gene TRBJ2-1, with 10 nucleotides matching TRBD2. The junction had 8 bases not matched to a gene; V was cut back by 5 bases and J by 1 base. CDR1 and CDR2 (germline): DFQATT, SNEGSKA (reference sequence). CDR3 size: 16 residues. CDR3 sequence (DNA): TGCAGTGCTTTAAGCGGGGGGGGACGGTCCTACAATGAGCAGTTCTTC. Residues: CSALSGGGRSYNEQFF.

This clonotype came up a few times. CDR3 protein: CASSTQFAEAPQEQYF. CDR3 in DNA: TGTGCCAGTAGTACTCAATTTGCGGAAGCCCCACAGGAGCAGTACTTC. This chain uses TRBV19 with TRBJ2-7; D unresolved. Germline values: CDR1 LNHDA, CDR2 SQIVND (reference sequence). The CDR3 loop spans 16 amino acids. Trimming left V 4 bases short and J 7 bases short, with 23 bases between. Full variable domain (rest looked up from reference TRBV19 and TRBJ2-7): DGGITQSPKYLFRKEGQNVTLSCEQNLNHDAMYWYRQDPGQGLRLIYYSQIVNDFQKGDIAEGYSVSREKKESFPLTVTSAQKNPTAFYLCASSTQFAEAPQEQYFGPGTRLTVT.

This clonotype was found many times. The V call is TRBV7-2, the J call TRBJ2-3; 9 bases are a match to TRBD1. Looked up from germline, CDR1 is SGHTA and CDR2 is FQGNSA. V trimming: 5 bases; J trimming: 2 bases; junction bases outside the gene matches: 2. This CDR3 has 14 residues. The CDR3 is CASSRDRVTDTQYF. For the CDR3, the DNA is TGTGCCAGCAGCCGGGACAGGGTCACAGATACGCAGTATTTT. The full variable domain, in which reference TRBV7-2 and TRBJ2-3 provide the parts outside the CDR3, is GAGVSQSPSNKVTEKGKDVELRCDPISGHTALYWYRQSLGQGLEFLIYFQGNSAPDKSGLPSDRFSAERTGGSVSTLTIQRTQQEDSAVYLCASSRDRVTDTQYFGPGTRLTVL.

The chain couples TRBV15 to TRBJ1-3; TRBD1 might be the D (6 bases). Germline V gives CDR1 LNHNV, CDR2 YYDKDF (reference sequence). The V end was cut by 5 bases, the J end by 0 bases, with 11 bases between. CDR3 size: 15 residues. The CDR3 region is CATSFGQFSGNTIYF. The CDR3 region has the DNA TGTGCCACCAGCTTTGGACAGTTCTCTGGAAACACCATATATTTT.

This clonotype was picked up many times. The J gene is TRBJ2-1, the V gene TRBV5-1; D possibly corresponds to TRBD2 (6 bases). The CDR3 sequence is 11 residues long. The germline gives CDR1 SGHRS, CDR2 YFSETQ. The V and J ends lost 7 bases and 10 bases respectively, with 12 bases between them. The CDR3 loop reads CASAGPLEQFF. CDR3 DNA: TGCGCCAGCGCGGGGCCCTTAGAGCAGTTCTTC.